Below, one T cell receptor (beta chain) is given with its context. Its cognate antigen is unknown. This sample was included in a study of T cell responses to AZD1222 COVID-19 vaccine. This CDR3 spans 16 amino acids. Between the trimmed V and J ends, which lost 4 bases and 5 bases, there was a span of 20 bases. Germline CDR1 reads ENHRY; CDR2 reads SYGVKD. Researchers grouped second doses given at about 4 or about 12 weeks into one pool. The study, taken as a whole, reports: Clonal diversity was possibly underestimated, and the donors were mostly white British, with more females. Just five to seven AZD1222 recipients tested seropositive at baseline. Nearly half of spike-specific TCRs reportedly target variant regions that are unmutated in the B.1.351 and B.1.1.7 variants.

Libraries were prepared by immunoSEQ multiplex PCR; TCRdb keeps only in-frame clonotypes and omits some of them. The data contain approximately 140,000 clones, around 91% of them singletons. The sample here was peripheral blood, taken 28 days after the second AZD1222 dose. The gene calls are TRBV10-3 and TRBJ2-5; either TRBD1 or TRBD2 may fit D (5 bases each). The clonotype was recovered from an adult who received the AZD1222 COVID-19 vaccine. The CDR3 coding sequence is TGTGCCATCAGTGGAACGGGACCTCCCTACGGGGAGACCCAGTACTTC. This gives the protein CAISGTGPPYGETQYF.